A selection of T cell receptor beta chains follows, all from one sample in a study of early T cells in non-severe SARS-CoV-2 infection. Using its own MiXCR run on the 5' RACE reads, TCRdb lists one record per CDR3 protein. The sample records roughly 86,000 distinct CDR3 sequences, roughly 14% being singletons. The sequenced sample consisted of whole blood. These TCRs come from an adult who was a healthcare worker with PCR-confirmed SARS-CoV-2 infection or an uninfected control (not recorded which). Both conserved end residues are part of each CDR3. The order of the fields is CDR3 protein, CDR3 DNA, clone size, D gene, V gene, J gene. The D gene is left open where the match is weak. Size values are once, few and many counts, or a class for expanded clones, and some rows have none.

CDR3: CASRRDRVYGYTF; DNA: TGTGCCAGCAGAAGGGACAGGGTCTATGGCTACACCTTC; size: many; D: TRBD1; V: TRBV12-3/TRBV12-4; J: TRBJ1-2
CDR3: CATSDGGQPTGEMFF; DNA: TGTGCCACCAGTGATGGGGGACAGCCAACCGGGGAGATGTTTTTT; size: NA; D: TRBD1; V: TRBV24-1; J: TRBJ2-2
CDR3: CASSPASGQRQETQYF; DNA: TGTGCCAGCAGCCCGGCTAGCGGGCAACGACAAGAGACCCAGTACTTC; size: NA; D: TRBD2; V: TRBV7-3; J: TRBJ2-5
CDR3: CASSVLGNSNQPQHF; DNA: TGTGCCAGCAGTGTTCTAGGGAACAGCAATCAGCCCCAGCATTTT; size: many; D: NA; V: TRBV6-1; J: TRBJ1-5
CDR3: CATSIGTTTAGKLFF; DNA: TGTGCCACCAGCATAGGGACAACTACCGCGGGAAAACTGTTTTTT; size: NA; D: NA; V: TRBV15; J: TRBJ1-4
CDR3: CASSVVAGGQETQYF; DNA: TGTGCCAGCAGCGTAGTTGCGGGGGGGCAAGAGACCCAGTACTTC; size: NA; D: TRBD2; V: TRBV9; J: TRBJ2-5
CDR3: CAWSGGNSGNTIYF; DNA: TGTGCCTGGAGTGGTGGAAACTCTGGAAACACCATATATTTT; size: NA; D: NA; V: TRBV30; J: TRBJ1-3
CDR3: CSARGAGYEQFF; DNA: TGCAGTGCTAGAGGGGCAGGGTATGAGCAGTTCTTC; size: NA; D: NA; V: TRBV20-1; J: TRBJ2-1
CDR3: CASSEDSGGAWEQFF; DNA: TGTGCCAGCAGTGAGGATAGCGGGGGGGCGTGGGAGCAGTTCTTC; size: many; D: TRBD2; V: TRBV2; J: TRBJ2-1
CDR3: CASSVGQSLDTQYF; DNA: TGTGCCAGCAGCGTAGGACAGAGTTTGGATACGCAGTATTTT; size: many; D: NA; V: TRBV9; J: TRBJ2-3
CDR3: CASSVGGTALDTQYF; DNA: TGTGCCAGCAGCGTAGGGGGGACGGCGCTGGATACGCAGTATTTT; size: many; D: NA; V: TRBV9; J: TRBJ2-3
CDR3: CSASRRAPTNEKLFF; DNA: TGCAGTGCTAGTCGGAGGGCCCCAACTAATGAAAAACTGTTTTTT; size: few; D: NA; V: TRBV20-1; J: TRBJ1-4
CDR3: CASSLVGHYTDTQYF; DNA: TGTGCCAGCAGCTTAGTGGGGCACTACACAGATACGCAGTATTTT; size: few; D: NA; V: TRBV7-2; J: TRBJ2-3
CDR3: CSALEGQGIGEQFF; DNA: TGCAGTGCCTTAGAGGGACAGGGAATCGGTGAGCAGTTCTTC; size: NA; D: TRBD1; V: TRBV20-1; J: TRBJ2-1
CDR3: CASSGTAYGYTF; DNA: TGTGCCAGCAGCGGGACAGCTTATGGCTACACCTTC; size: many; D: TRBD1; V: TRBV5-8; J: TRBJ1-2
CDR3: CASSPTSGTRGNIQYF; DNA: TGTGCCAGCAGCCCCACCTCCGGGACCCGGGGGAACATTCAGTACTTC; size: many; D: NA; V: TRBV11-2; J: TRBJ2-4
CDR3: CASRPMVGIETQYF; DNA: TGTGCCAGCCGCCCAATGGTGGGAATAGAGACCCAGTACTTC; size: few; D: NA; V: TRBV6-6; J: TRBJ2-5
CDR3: CASSFRAANEKLFF; DNA: TGTGCCAGCAGTTTCAGGGCGGCTAATGAAAAACTGTTTTTT; size: NA; D: NA; V: TRBV27; J: TRBJ1-4
CDR3: CASSEAAGIDTEAFF; DNA: TGTGCCAGCAGTGAAGCGGCTGGGATTGACACTGAAGCTTTCTTT; size: NA; D: NA; V: TRBV2; J: TRBJ1-1
CDR3: CASSITAYGYTF; DNA: TGTGCCAGTAGTATAACAGCCTATGGCTACACCTTC; size: many; D: NA; V: TRBV19; J: TRBJ1-2